Shown below are 6 T cell receptor beta chains from a single sample sequenced in a study of T cell responses to AZD1222 COVID-19 vaccine. Method: immunoSEQ multiplex PCR; TCRdb's copy keeps in-frame clones and lacks some. This table has more than 120,000 clones, roughly 90% appearing once. Source: peripheral blood, taken 28 days after the second AZD1222 dose. Receptors originate from an adult who received the AZD1222 COVID-19 vaccine.

The rearrangement links TRBV6-4 to TRBJ1-4, with a weak D call TRBD1 (6 bases). V was clipped by 4 bases and J by 5 bases, with 11 bases between them. Germline V CDR1 and CDR2: MRHNA, SNTAGT. The CDR3 is 14 amino acids. The CDR3, as DNA: TGTGCCAGCAGTGGTCCGGGGGCGAATGAAAAACTGTTTTTT. It is translated as CASSGPGANEKLFF.

V usage is TRBV7-9 and J usage is TRBJ1-5; D gene unclear. CDR1 is SEHNR and CDR2 is FQNEAQ in the germline V gene (reference sequence). This CDR3 has 13 amino acids. V lost 3 bases and J 5 bases, leaving 8 bases between the germline ends. The CDR3 reads CASSFGVDQPQHF. The CDR3 DNA follows: TGTGCCAGCAGCTTCGGGGTTGATCAGCCCCAGCATTTT.

The chain uses TRBV6-5 and TRBJ1-1, with 8 bases fitting TRBD1. Germline V gives CDR1 MNHEY, CDR2 SVGAGI. The CDR3 is 14 residues long. V was pared by 5 bases and J by 4 bases, with 6 bases of the junction left unmatched. CDR3 bases: TGTGCCAGCAGTCCTCAGGGGGCATTCACTGAAGCTTTCTTT. Translation: CASSPQGAFTEAFF.

The chain links TRBV3-1 (or the pseudogene TRBV3-2) to TRBJ2-1; D unclear. CDR3 length: 15 amino acids. Trimming stripped 5 bases from V and 2 bases from J, with 13 bases between. Germline CDR1 LGHDT, CDR2 YNNKEL (reference sequence). This CDR3 reads CASSRSVGPYNEQFF. The DNA for the CDR3 is TGTGCCAGCAGCAGGAGCGTGGGCCCCTACAATGAGCAGTTCTTC.

A few counts support this clone. The chain links TRBV25-1 to TRBJ1-5; 9 nucleotides align to TRBD1. The CDR3 sequence is 18 residues long. From germline, CDR1 is MGHDK and CDR2 SYGVNS. Trimming took 4 bases from V and 2 from J; bases not matched to a gene: 12. CDR3 protein: CASSAGQGTGLGNQPQHF. The CDR3 coding sequence is TGTGCCAGCAGTGCTGGACAGGGGACAGGGCTGGGCAATCAGCCCCAGCATTTT.

In this sample, this clone turned up once. This chain links TRBV11-3 with TRBJ1-2, with TRBD1 matching over 7 bases. The V gene end was trimmed by 1 base and the J gene end by 4 bases; junction bases not matched to a gene: 3. This CDR3 contains 14 residues. Germline loops: CDR1 SGHNT, CDR2 YENEEA. The CDR3 protein is CASSLAGGFYGYTF. The CDR3 DNA follows: TGTGCCAGCAGCTTAGCAGGGGGGTTCTATGGCTACACCTTC.